This is a list of T cell receptor beta chains from one sample in a study of T cells in Graves' hyperthyroidism and ophthalmopathy. TCRdb re-called the multiplex PCR reads with MiXCR, one entry per CDR3 protein. The sample gives around 480,000 distinct CDR3 sequences, approximately 14% of which show up once; 15% to 20% is in the top ten. Sequencing used blood. Source of these receptors: a woman under 30 with Graves' hyperthyroidism. Each CDR3 is given with its conserved first and last residue. The D gene is left open where the match is weak. Some rows have no size entry. The others give once, few or many, or a class for an expanded clone.

clone_size,d_call,cdr3_length,j_call,v_call,cdr3_aa,cdr3_nt
few,.,13,TRBJ2-5,TRBV11-1,CASRFGAQETQYF,TGTGCCAGCAGGTTTGGAGCCCAAGAGACCCAGTACTTC
few,.,17,TRBJ2-1,TRBV5-6,CASSSEGRSFSYNEQFF,TGTGCCAGCAGCTCCGAGGGCCGATCCTTTTCCTACAATGAGCAGTTCTTC
.,.,12,TRBJ2-1,TRBV7-9,CASSWDYNEQFF,TGTGCCAGCAGCTGGGACTACAATGAGCAGTTCTTC
.,TRBD1,12,TRBJ1-1,TRBV7-3,CASSSGTGVAFF,TGTGCCAGCAGCTCAGGGACAGGGGTCGCTTTCTTT
few,TRBD2,16,TRBJ2-3,TRBV19,CATLPGLAASTDTQYF,TGTGCCACCCTGCCGGGACTAGCGGCCAGCACAGATACGCAGTATTTT
.,TRBD1,14,TRBJ2-1,TRBV11-3,CASSLGRQGDEQFF,TGTGCCAGCAGCTTAGGACGACAGGGGGACGAGCAGTTCTTC
many,.,14,TRBJ1-3,TRBV28,CASSLQGHGNTIYF,TGTGCCAGCAGTTTGCAGGGTCATGGAAACACCATATATTTT
.,.,15,TRBJ2-7,TRBV18,CASSPPGAGRNEQYF,TGTGCCAGCTCACCTCCGGGGGCGGGGAGGAATGAGCAGTACTTC
few,TRBD2,19,TRBJ2-1,TRBV7-3,CASSTTSTAGGARYNEQFF,TGTGCCAGCAGCACCACCTCAACAGCGGGAGGGGCCCGCTACAATGAGCAGTTCTTC
many,TRBD2,15,TRBJ2-1,TRBV6-1,CASSVFGGSYNEQFF,TGTGCCAGCAGTGTATTCGGCGGGAGCTACAATGAGCAGTTCTTC
many,.,17,TRBJ2-7,TRBV27,CASSFSVRGISTNEQYF,TGTGCCAGCAGTTTCAGTGTCCGGGGAATCTCTACTAACGAGCAGTACTTC
.,.,14,TRBJ2-1,TRBV27,CASSLKPGNNEQFF,TGTGCCAGCAGTTTAAAACCGGGAAACAATGAGCAGTTCTTC
many,.,17,TRBJ1-2,TRBV6-2/TRBV6-3,CASSYSRSDSVIYGYTF,TGTGCCAGCAGTTACTCGAGATCGGACAGTGTTATCTATGGCTACACCTTC
.,.,17,TRBJ2-6,TRBV27,CASSSEHSSSGANVLTF,TGTGCCAGCAGCTCAGAACATAGCAGCTCTGGGGCCAACGTCCTGACTTTC
many,.,12,TRBJ2-5,TRBV30,CAWSLDSETQYF,TGTGCCTGGAGTCTAGATTCCGAGACCCAGTACTTC
many,.,12,TRBJ1-2,TRBV12-3/TRBV12-4,CASTLGGGGYTF,TGTGCCAGCACCCTTGGGGGGGGCGGCTACACCTTC
.,TRBD1,14,TRBJ2-1,TRBV5-1,CASSWGTGLNEQFF,TGCGCCAGCAGCTGGGGGACAGGGCTAAATGAGCAGTTCTTC
many,.,14,TRBJ2-1,TRBV24-1,CATSDRDYQGEQFF,TGTGCCACCAGTGACCGGGACTACCAGGGGGAGCAGTTCTTC
many,TRBD1,15,TRBJ1-2,TRBV2,CASSPLDRVDYGYTF,TGTGCCAGCAGTCCCCTGGACAGGGTGGACTATGGCTACACCTTC
.,.,17,TRBJ2-2,TRBV4-1,CASSQDEGGLDTGELFF,TGCGCCAGCAGCCAAGATGAGGGGGGACTGGACACCGGGGAGCTGTTTTTT
many,.,16,TRBJ1-5,TRBV10-3,CAISGFEGPANQPQHF,TGTGCCATCAGTGGGTTTGAAGGACCCGCCAATCAGCCCCAGCATTTT
.,TRBD2,17,TRBJ2-5,TRBV12-3/TRBV12-4,CASNGTSGRARGETQYF,TGTGCCAGCAATGGGACTAGCGGGAGGGCCCGGGGAGAGACCCAGTACTTC
many,TRBD1,14,TRBJ2-1,TRBV20-1,CSARGPGQYNEQFF,TGCAGTGCTAGAGGACCGGGACAGTACAATGAGCAGTTCTTC
many,.,12,TRBJ2-2,TRBV5-1,CASRLNTGELFF,TGCGCCAGCAGACTGAACACCGGGGAGCTGTTTTTT
many,TRBD2,15,TRBJ2-1,TRBV9,CASSVSGLAGGEQFF,TGTGCCAGCAGCGTATCCGGACTAGCGGGGGGCGAGCAGTTCTTC
.,.,13,TRBJ2-7,TRBV7-3,CASSLGRGYGQYF,TGTGCCAGCAGCTTGGGCAGGGGCTACGGGCAGTACTTC
many,TRBD1,15,TRBJ2-1,TRBV27,CASSLDRDSYNEQFF,TGTGCCAGCAGTTTAGACAGGGACTCCTACAATGAGCAGTTCTTC
.,.,15,TRBJ2-1,TRBV9,CASSVYRSSYNEQFF,TGTGCCAGCAGCGTATATAGGAGCTCCTACAATGAGCAGTTCTTC
many,.,13,TRBJ1-1,TRBV9,CASSVAEGTEAFF,TGTGCCAGCAGCGTAGCTGAGGGCACTGAAGCTTTCTTT
many,.,15,TRBJ2-1,TRBV12-3/TRBV12-4,CASREGQGPYNEQFF,TGTGCCAGCAGAGAGGGGCAGGGCCCATACAATGAGCAGTTCTTC
many,TRBD2,15,TRBJ2-1,TRBV19,CASSTSGPRYNEQFF,TGTGCCAGTAGTACTAGCGGGCCTCGTTACAATGAGCAGTTCTTC
many,.,11,TRBJ2-5,TRBV3-1,CASSQDVTQYF,TGTGCCAGCAGCCAAGATGTGACCCAGTACTTC
many,TRBD1,13,TRBJ1-2,TRBV28,CASHMDREGGYTF,TGTGCCAGTCACATGGACAGGGAGGGTGGCTACACCTTC
many,.,13,TRBJ1-2,TRBV7-3,CASSFRDGYGYTF,TGTGCCAGCAGCTTCAGGGACGGGTATGGCTACACCTTC
many,.,15,TRBJ1-1,TRBV11-2,CASSVQGPWNTEAFF,TGTGCCAGCAGCGTCCAGGGGCCGTGGAACACTGAAGCTTTCTTT
.,TRBD2,14,TRBJ2-1,TRBV10-3,CAISREGRGNEQFF,TGTGCCATCAGTCGGGAGGGCCGGGGAAATGAGCAGTTCTTC
few,TRBD1,18,TRBJ2-3,TRBV12-3/TRBV12-4,CASSLTQGAKGHTDTQYF,TGTGCCAGCAGTTTGACCCAGGGGGCAAAGGGACACACAGATACGCAGTATTTT
few,.,13,TRBJ2-1,TRBV19,CASSIRTYNEQFF,TGTGCCAGTAGTATAAGGACTTACAATGAGCAGTTCTTC
many,TRBD1,16,TRBJ2-5,TRBV29-1,CSVEGGSGQGYETQYF,TGCAGCGTTGAAGGAGGATCGGGACAGGGTTACGAGACCCAGTACTTC
many,.,14,TRBJ1-1,TRBV10-3,CAAKRGFEDTEAFF,TGTGCCGCGAAGAGGGGGTTTGAGGACACTGAAGCTTTCTTT
many,.,17,TRBJ2-1,TRBV3-1,CASSQEVWRGTYNEQFF,TGTGCCAGCAGCCAAGAGGTTTGGAGGGGAACCTACAATGAGCAGTTCTTC
many,TRBD2,19,TRBJ2-6,TRBV27,CASSLPTSGRESGANVLTF,TGTGCCAGCAGTTTACCTACTAGCGGGAGGGAGTCTGGGGCCAACGTCCTGACTTTC
many,TRBD1,19,TRBJ2-5,TRBV15,CATSRVRRTGQGATETQYF,TGTGCCACCAGCAGAGTGAGGCGAACGGGACAGGGGGCCACAGAGACCCAGTACTTC
many,.,15,TRBJ2-5,TRBV7-8,CASSLRDPGPETQYF,TGTGCCAGCAGCTTACGGGACCCTGGGCCGGAGACCCAGTACTTC
many,.,16,TRBJ2-2,TRBV12-3/TRBV12-4,CASTDTGTPNTGELFF,TGTGCCAGCACCGACACCGGGACGCCAAACACCGGGGAGCTGTTTTTT
many,TRBD1,15,TRBJ1-3,TRBV10-3,CAISEQGAKGNTIYF,TGTGCCATCAGTGAGCAGGGGGCAAAAGGAAACACCATATATTTT
few,TRBD1,15,TRBJ1-2,TRBV6-1,CASSEALRQGTGYTF,TGTGCCAGCAGTGAAGCGCTTCGACAGGGTACGGGCTACACCTTC
few,.,11,TRBJ2-1,TRBV7-2,CASSPTSQVFF,TGTGCCAGCAGCCCGACTAGTCAAGTGTTCTTC
many,.,12,TRBJ1-1,TRBV12-3/TRBV12-4,CASLAGNTEAFF,TGTGCCAGCTTAGCAGGGAACACTGAAGCTTTCTTT
.,.,16,TRBJ2-3,TRBV6-1,CASSEVAGGAADTQYF,TGTGCCAGCAGTGAAGTCGCCGGGGGCGCCGCAGATACGCAGTATTTT